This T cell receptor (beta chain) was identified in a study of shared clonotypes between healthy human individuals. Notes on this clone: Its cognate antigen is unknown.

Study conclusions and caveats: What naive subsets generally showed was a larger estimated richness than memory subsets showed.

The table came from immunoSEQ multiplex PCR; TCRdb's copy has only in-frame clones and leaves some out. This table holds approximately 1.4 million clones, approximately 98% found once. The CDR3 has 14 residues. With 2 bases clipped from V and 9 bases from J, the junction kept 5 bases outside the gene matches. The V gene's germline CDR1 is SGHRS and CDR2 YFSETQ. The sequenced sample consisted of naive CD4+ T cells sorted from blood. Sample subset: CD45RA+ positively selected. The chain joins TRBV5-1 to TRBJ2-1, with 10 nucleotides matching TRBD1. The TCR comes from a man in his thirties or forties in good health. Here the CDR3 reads CASSLGTGAIEQFF. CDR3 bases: TGCGCCAGCAGCTTAGGGACAGGGGCCATTGAGCAGTTCTTC.